This TCR beta chain came from a study of T cells generated in artificial thymic organoids. Reverse primers in the TRAC or TRBC constant regions drove separate semi-nested PCRs for TCRalpha and TCRbeta. Each CDR3 protein gets one entry after TCRdb re-called the 5' RACE reads with MiXCR. Of 5,000 to 6,500 distinct CDR3 sequences listed, 32% were seen once; the top ten hold roughly 2.3%. Germline V CDR1 and CDR2: SGHVS, FNYEAQ. V trimming: 2 bases; J trimming: 6 bases; junction bases outside the gene matches: 7. This CDR3 region has 14 residues. Broader study findings: Organoid-derived CD8 T cells had diversity comparable to thymic and blood naive cells.

Primary CD8+ T cells were isolated by magnetic bead enrichment. Sorting markers: CD3+TCRalphabeta+CD8+CD45RO-CCR7+, for blood naive CD8 cells. This clonotype was detected only once. Its cognate antigen is unknown. What was sequenced was naive CD8+ T cells from blood. Subset: CD3+TCRalphabeta+CD8SP T cells; for blood, CD45RO-CCR7+ naive CD8+ T cells. The J gene is TRBJ2-7, the V gene TRBV7-6; 7 nucleotides line up with TRBD1. This TCR derives from a human donor who gave cord blood stem cells for thymic organoid culture, a cardiac surgery patient who gave postnatal thymus, or a blood donor (not recorded which). The CDR3 nucleotides read TGTGCCAGCAGCTTAAAGGGACAGCCCTGCGAGCAGTACTTC. It specifies CASSLKGQPCEQYF.